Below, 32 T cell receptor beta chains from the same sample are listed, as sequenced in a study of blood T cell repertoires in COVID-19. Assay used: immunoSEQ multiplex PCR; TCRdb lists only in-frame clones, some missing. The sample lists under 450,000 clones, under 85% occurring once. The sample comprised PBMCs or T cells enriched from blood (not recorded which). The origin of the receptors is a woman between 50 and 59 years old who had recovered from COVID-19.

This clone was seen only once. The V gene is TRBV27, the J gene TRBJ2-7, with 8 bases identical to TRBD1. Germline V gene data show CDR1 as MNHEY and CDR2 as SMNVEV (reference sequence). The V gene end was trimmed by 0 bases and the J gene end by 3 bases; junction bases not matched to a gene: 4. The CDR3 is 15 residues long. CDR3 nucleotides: TGTGCCAGCAGTTTATCTGGGACAGGACGCTACGAGCAGTACTTC. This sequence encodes CASSLSGTGRYEQYF.

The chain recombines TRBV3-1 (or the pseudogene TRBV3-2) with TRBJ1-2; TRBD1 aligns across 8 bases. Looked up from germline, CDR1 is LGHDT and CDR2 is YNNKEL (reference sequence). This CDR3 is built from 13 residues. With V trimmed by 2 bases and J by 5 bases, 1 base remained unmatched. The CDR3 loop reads CASSQRQGYGYTF. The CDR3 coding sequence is TGTGCCAGCAGCCAAAGACAGGGGTATGGCTACACCTTC.

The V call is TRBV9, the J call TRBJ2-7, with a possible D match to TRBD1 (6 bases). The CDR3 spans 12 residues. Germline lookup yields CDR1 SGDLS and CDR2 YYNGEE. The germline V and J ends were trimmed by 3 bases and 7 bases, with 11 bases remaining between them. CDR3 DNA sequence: TGTGCCAGCAGCGCACTCCAGGGGGAGCAGTACTTC. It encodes CASSALQGEQYF.

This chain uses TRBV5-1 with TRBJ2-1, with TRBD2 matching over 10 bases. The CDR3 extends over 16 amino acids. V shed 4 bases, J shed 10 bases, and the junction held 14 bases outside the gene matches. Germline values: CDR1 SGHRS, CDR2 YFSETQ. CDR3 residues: CASSAGPPSGGLEQFF. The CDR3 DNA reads TGCGCCAGCAGCGCAGGCCCCCCTAGCGGGGGTCTCGAGCAGTTCTTC. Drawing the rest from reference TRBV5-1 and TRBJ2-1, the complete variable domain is KAGVTQTPRYLIKTRGQQVTLSCSPISGHRSVSWYQQTPGQGLQFLFEYFSETQRNKGNFPGRFSGRQFSNSRSEMNVSTLELGDSALYLCASSAGPPSGGLEQFFGPGTRLTVL.

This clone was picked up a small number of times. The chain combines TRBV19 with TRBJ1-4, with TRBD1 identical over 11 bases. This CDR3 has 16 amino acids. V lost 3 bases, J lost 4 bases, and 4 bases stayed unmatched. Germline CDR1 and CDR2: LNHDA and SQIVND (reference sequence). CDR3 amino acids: CASSMGQGVGNEKLFF. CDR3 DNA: TGTGCCAGTAGTATGGGACAGGGGGTCGGTAATGAAAAACTGTTTTTT.

The CDR3, as DNA: TGTGCCAGCAGCCGTGTACGTGACATGAACACTGAAGCTTTCTTT. Amino acid sequence: CASSRVRDMNTEAFF. The chain uses TRBV11-2 and TRBJ1-1, with no clear D. Germline V lookup: CDR1 SGHAT, CDR2 FQNNGV. V lost 5 bases, J lost 0 bases, and 13 bases lay in between. This CDR3 has 15 residues. Complete variable domain (other parts from reference TRBV11-2 and TRBJ1-1): EAGVAQSPRYKIIEKRQSVAFWCNPISGHATLYWYQQILGQGPKLLIQFQNNGVVDDSQLPKDRFSAERLKGVDSTLKIQPAKLEDSAVYLCASSRVRDMNTEAFFGQGTRLTVV.

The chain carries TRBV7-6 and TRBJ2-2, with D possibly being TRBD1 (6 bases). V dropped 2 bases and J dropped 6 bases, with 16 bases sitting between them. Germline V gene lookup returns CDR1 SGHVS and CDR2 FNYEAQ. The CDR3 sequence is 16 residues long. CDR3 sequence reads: CASSLIRSRGSGELFF. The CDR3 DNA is TGTGCCAGCAGCTTAATCCGGAGCAGGGGCTCCGGGGAGCTGTTTTTT.

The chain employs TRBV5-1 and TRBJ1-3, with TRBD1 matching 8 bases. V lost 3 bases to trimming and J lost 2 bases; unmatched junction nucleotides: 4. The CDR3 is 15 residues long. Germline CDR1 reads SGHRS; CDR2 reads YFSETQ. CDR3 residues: CASSSDRGTGNTIYF. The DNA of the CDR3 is TGCGCCAGCAGCTCAGACAGGGGCACTGGAAACACCATATATTTT.

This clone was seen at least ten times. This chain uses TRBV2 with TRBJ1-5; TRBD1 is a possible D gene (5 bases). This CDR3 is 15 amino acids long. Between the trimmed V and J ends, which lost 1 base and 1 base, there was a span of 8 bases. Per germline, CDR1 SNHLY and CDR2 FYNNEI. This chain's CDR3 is CASSEGTSSNQPQHF. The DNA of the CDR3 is TGTGCCAGCAGTGAAGGGACATCAAGCAATCAGCCCCAGCATTTT.

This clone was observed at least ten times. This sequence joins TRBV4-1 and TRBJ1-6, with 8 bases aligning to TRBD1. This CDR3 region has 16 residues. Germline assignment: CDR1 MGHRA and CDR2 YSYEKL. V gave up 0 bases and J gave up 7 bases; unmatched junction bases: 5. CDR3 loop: CASSQDRDRPNSPLHF. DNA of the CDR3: TGCGCCAGCAGCCAAGATCGGGACAGGCCCAATTCACCCCTCCACTTT.

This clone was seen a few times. DNA for the CDR3: TGTGCCTGGAGGTTGGGCGCTAACTATGGCTACACCTTC. Translated, it gives CAWRLGANYGYTF. The chain uses TRBV30 and TRBJ1-2, with unresolved D. The germline CDR1 and CDR2 sequences are GTSNPN and SVGIG (reference sequence). The CDR3 is 13 amino acids. V was shortened by 3 bases and J by 0 bases, with 8 bases between the two germline ends.

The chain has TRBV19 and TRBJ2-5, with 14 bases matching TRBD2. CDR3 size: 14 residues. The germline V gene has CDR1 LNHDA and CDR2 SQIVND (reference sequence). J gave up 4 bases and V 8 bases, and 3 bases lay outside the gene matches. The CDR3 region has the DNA TGTGCCAGTGCCGGGACTAGCGGGAGAGAGACCCAGTACTTC. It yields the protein CASAGTSGRETQYF.

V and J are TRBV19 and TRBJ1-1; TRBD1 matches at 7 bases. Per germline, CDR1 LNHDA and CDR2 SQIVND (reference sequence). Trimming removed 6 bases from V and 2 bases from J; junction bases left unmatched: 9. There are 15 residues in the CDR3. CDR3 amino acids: CASRVPGQINTEAFF. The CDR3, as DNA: TGTGCCAGTAGAGTCCCGGGACAGATAAACACTGAAGCTTTCTTT.

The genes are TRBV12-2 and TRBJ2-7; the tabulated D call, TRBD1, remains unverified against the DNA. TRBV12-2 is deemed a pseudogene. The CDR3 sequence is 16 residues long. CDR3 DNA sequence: TGTGCAAGTCGCTTACGGTACAGGCAAAGCTCCTACGAGCAGTACTTC. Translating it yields CASRLRYRQSSYEQYF.

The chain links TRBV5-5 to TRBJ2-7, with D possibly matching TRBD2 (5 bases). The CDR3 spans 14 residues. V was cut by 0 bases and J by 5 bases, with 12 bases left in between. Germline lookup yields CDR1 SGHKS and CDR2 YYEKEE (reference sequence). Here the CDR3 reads CASSLVPGSNEQYF. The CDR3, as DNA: TGTGCCAGCAGCTTGGTTCCGGGGAGCAACGAGCAGTACTTC.

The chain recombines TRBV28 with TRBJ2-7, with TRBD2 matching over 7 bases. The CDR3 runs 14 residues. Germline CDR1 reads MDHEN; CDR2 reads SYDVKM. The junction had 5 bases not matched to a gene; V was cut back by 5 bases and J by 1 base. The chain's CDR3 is CASSSGMTSYEQYF. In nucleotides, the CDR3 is TGTGCCAGCAGTAGCGGGATGACGTCCTACGAGCAGTACTTC.

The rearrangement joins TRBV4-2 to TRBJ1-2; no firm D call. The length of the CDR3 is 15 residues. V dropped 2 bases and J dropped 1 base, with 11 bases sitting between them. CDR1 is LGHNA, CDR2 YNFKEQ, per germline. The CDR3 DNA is TGTGCCAGCAGCCAATCCGAGGGTAATAACTATGGCTACACCTTC. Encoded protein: CASSQSEGNNYGYTF.

In DNA form, the CDR3 reads TGTGCCAGTACCCCAGGGAATAATTCACCCCTCCACTTT. Protein: CASTPGNNSPLHF. The chain links TRBV19 to TRBJ1-6, with D maybe TRBD1 (5 bases). Trimming stripped 7 bases from V and 5 bases from J, with 9 bases between. The V gene's germline CDR1 is LNHDA and CDR2 SQIVND (reference sequence). CDR3 size: 13 residues.

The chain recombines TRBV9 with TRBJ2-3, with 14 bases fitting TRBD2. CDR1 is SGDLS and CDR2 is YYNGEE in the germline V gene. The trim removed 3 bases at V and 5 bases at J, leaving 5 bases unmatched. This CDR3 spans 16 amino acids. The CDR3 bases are TGTGCCAGCAGCGAGCGGGGGACTAGCGGGGGAGATACGCAGTATTTT. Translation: CASSERGTSGGDTQYF.

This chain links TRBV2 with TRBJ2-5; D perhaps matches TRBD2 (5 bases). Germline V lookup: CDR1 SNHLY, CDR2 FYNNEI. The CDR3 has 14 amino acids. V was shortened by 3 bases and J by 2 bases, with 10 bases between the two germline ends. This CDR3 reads CASSDFRGQETQYF. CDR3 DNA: TGTGCCAGCAGTGACTTCCGGGGACAAGAGACCCAGTACTTC.

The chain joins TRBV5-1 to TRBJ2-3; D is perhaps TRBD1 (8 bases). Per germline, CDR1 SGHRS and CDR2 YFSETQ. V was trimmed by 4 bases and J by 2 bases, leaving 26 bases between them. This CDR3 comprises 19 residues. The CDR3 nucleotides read TGCGCCAGCAGCCTAGGACAGGGAGGGACTCCAGGGAACACAGATACGCAGTATTTT. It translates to CASSLGQGGTPGNTDTQYF.

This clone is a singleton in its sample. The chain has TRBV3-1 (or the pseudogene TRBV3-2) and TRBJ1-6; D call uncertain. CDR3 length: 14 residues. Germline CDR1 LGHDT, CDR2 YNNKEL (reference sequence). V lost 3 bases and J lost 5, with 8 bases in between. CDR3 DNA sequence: TGTGCCAGCAGCCATAGTGGGCATAATTCACCCCTCCACTTT. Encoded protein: CASSHSGHNSPLHF.

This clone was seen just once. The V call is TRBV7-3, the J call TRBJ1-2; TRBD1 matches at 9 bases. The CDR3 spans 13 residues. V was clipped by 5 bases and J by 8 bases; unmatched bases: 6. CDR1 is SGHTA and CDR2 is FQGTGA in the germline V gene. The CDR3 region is CASSNRTGVGYTF. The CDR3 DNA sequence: TGTGCCAGCAGCAATAGGACAGGGGTGGGCTACACCTTC.

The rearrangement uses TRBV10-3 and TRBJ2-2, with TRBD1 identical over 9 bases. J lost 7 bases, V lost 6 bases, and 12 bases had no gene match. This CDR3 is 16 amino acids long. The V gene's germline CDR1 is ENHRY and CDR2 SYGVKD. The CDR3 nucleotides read TGTGCCATCAGAGCACTACCCGGGACAGGGCTCGGGGAGCTGTTTTTT. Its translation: CAIRALPGTGLGELFF.

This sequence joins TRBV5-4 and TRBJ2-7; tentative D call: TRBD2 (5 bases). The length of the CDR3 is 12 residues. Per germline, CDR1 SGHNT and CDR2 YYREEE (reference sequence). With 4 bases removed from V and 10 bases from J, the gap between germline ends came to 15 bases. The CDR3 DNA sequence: TGTGCCAGCAGCACGGGATCGCAGAGACAGTACTTC. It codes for CASSTGSQRQYF.

CDR3 DNA: TGTGCCAGCAGCCAAGAAATTGACCGGGGGATCGAGACCCAGTACTTC. Its protein product is CASSQEIDRGIETQYF. The rearrangement joins TRBV4-2 to TRBJ2-5; possible D gene TRBD2, 6 bases. The germline V and J ends were trimmed by 0 bases and 5 bases, with 16 bases remaining between them. Looked up from germline, CDR1 is LGHNA and CDR2 is YNFKEQ. The CDR3 is made up of 16 amino acids.

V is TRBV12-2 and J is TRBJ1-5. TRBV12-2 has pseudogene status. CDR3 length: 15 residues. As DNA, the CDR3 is TGTGCAAGTCGCTTTTATCCGAGGGCAGCACAGCCCCAGCATTTT. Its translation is CASRFYPRAAQPQHF.

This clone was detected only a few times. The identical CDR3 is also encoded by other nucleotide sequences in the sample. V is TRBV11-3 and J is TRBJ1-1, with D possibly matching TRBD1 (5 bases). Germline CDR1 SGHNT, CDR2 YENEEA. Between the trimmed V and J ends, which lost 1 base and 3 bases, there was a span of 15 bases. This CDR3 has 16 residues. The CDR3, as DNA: TGTGCCAGCAGCTTAGCGGGGGGGTTAGGGGACACTGAAGCTTTCTTT. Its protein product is CASSLAGGLGDTEAFF. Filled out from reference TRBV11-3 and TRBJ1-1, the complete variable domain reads EAGVVQSPRYKIIEKKQPVAFWCNPISGHNTLYWYLQNLGQGPELLIRYENEEAVDDSQLPKDRFSAERLKGVDSTLKIQPAELGDSAVYLCASSLAGGLGDTEAFFGQGTRLTVV.

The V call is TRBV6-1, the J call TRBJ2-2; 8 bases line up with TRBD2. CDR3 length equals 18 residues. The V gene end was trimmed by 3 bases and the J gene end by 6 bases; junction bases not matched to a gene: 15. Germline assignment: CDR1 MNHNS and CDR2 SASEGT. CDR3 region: CASSDGYWREVSSGELFF. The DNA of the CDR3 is TGTGCCAGCAGTGATGGTTATTGGCGGGAGGTTTCCTCCGGGGAGCTGTTTTTT.

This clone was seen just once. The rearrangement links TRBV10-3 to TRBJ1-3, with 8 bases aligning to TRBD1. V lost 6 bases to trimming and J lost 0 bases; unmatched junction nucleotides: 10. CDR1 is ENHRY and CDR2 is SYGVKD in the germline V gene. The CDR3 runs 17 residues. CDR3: CAIRRAGGESSGNTIYF. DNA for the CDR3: TGTGCCATCAGAAGGGCAGGGGGCGAAAGCTCTGGAAACACCATATATTTT.

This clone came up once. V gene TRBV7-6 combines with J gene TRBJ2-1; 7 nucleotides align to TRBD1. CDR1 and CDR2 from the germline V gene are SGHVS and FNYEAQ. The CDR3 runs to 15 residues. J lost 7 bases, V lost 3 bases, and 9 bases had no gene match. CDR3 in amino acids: CASSFQDRVLNEQFF. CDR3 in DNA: TGTGCCAGCAGCTTCCAAGACAGGGTCTTGAATGAGCAGTTCTTC. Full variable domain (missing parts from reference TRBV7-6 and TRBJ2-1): GAGVSQSPRYKVTKRGQDVALRCDPISGHVSLYWYRQALGQGPEFLTYFNYEAQQDKSGLPNDRFSAERPEGSISTLTIQRTEQRDSAMYRCASSFQDRVLNEQFFGPGTRLTVL.

The CDR3 nucleotides are TGTGCCAGCAGCTTGGGCAGACATACAGATACGCAGTATTTT. Translated, it gives CASSLGRHTDTQYF. This chain joins TRBV5-6 and TRBJ2-3, with no clear D. Trimming removed 0 bases at V and 3 bases at J, with 8 bases between. Per the germline V gene, CDR1 is SGHDT and CDR2 is YYEEEE. There are 14 residues in the CDR3.